This entry concerns a single T cell receptor beta chain. What it binds is not known. Repertoires were generated with immunoSEQ multiplex PCR, while TCRdb's copy carries only in-frame clones and drops some. Here the sample spans 350,000 to 400,000 clones, approximately 91% being singletons. This record comes from a study of Ad26.COV2.S vaccination and SARS-CoV-2 variants. Study information: Recipients of Ad26.COV2.S got it intramuscularly, once or twice 56 days apart. Whole-study findings and limits: Substantial post-vaccination breadth of spike-specific CD8+ and CD4+ T cell responses was reported.

The treatment denotes: over 15 received Ad26.COV2.S at low or high dose, single or two shots; 5 received placebo; per-sample allocation not given. Vaccine and placebo recipients were sampled on day 63 after the first injection. In the vaccine, an Ad26 vector expressed the SARS-CoV-2 spike of the Wuhan strain. This CDR3 has 14 amino acids. The J segment lost 4 bases and the V segment lost 3 bases, leaving 3 bases of the junction unmatched. Germline loops: CDR1 KGHSH, CDR2 LQKENI. This chain uses TRBV18 with TRBJ2-3; 8 nucleotides agree with TRBD2. The receptor was isolated from a person aged 18 to 59 who received the Ad26.COV2.S COVID-19 vaccine or a placebo. This specimen was peripheral blood, taken in a trial of Ad26.COV2.S vaccine versus placebo. The CDR3 sequence: CASSPSGVADTQYF. The DNA for the CDR3 is TGTGCCAGCTCACCTAGCGGGGTGGCAGATACGCAGTATTTT.